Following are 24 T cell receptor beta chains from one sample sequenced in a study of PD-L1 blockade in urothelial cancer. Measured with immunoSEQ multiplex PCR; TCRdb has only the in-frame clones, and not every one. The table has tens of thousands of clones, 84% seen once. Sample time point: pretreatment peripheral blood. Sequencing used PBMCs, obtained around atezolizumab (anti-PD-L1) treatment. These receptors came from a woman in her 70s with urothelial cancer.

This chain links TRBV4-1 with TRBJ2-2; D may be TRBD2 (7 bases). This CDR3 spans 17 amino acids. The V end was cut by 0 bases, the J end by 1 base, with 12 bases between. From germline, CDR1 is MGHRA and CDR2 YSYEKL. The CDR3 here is CASSQEGGGGNTGELFF. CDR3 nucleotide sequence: TGCGCCAGCAGCCAAGAAGGAGGGGGGGGGAACACCGGGGAGCTGTTTTTT.

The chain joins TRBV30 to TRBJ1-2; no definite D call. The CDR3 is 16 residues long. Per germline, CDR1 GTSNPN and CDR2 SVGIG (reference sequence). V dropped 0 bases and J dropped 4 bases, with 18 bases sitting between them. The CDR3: CAWSVLSRNPRYGYTF. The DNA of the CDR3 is TGTGCCTGGAGTGTACTGTCTAGAAATCCCCGCTATGGCTACACCTTC.

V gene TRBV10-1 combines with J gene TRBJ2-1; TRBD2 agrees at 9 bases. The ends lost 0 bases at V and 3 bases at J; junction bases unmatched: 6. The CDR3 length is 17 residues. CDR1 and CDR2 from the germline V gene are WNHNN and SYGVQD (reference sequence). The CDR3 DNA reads TGCGCCAGCAGTGAGTCGCGGGCTAGCGGGGACTACAATGAGCAGTTCTTC. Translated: CASSESRASGDYNEQFF.

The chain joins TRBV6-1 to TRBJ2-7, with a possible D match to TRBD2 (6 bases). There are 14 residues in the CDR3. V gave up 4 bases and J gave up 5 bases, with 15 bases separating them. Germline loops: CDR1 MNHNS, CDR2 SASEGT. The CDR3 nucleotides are TGTGCCAGCAGTGGCCGGGACTTCCTCCACGAGCAGTACTTC. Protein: CASSGRDFLHEQYF.

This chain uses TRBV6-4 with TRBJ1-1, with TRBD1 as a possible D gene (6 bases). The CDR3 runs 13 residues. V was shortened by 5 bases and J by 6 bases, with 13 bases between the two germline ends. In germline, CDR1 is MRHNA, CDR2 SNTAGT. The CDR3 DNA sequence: TGTGCCAGCAGTACCCGGGGGGCGCCTGAAGCTTTCTTT. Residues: CASSTRGAPEAFF.

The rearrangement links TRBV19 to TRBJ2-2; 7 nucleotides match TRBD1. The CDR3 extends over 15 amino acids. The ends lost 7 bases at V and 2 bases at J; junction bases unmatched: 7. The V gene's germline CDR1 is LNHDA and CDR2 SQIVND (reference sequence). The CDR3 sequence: CASKARDRNTGELFF. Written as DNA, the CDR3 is TGTGCCAGTAAAGCACGGGACAGAAACACCGGGGAGCTGTTTTTT.

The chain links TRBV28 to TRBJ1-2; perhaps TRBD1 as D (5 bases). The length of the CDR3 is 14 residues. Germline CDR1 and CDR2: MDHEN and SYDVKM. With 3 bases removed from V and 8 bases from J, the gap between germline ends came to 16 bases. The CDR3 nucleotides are TGTGCCAGCAGTTTCCCGCGACTGGGGCTCGGCTACACCTTC. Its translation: CASSFPRLGLGYTF.

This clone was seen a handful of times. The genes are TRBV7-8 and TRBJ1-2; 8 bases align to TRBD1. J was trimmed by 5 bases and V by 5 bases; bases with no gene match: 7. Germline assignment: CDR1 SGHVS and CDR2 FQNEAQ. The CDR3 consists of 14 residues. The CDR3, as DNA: TGTGCCAGCAGCGCGGACAGGGCGGGTTATGGCTACACCTTC. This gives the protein CASSADRAGYGYTF.

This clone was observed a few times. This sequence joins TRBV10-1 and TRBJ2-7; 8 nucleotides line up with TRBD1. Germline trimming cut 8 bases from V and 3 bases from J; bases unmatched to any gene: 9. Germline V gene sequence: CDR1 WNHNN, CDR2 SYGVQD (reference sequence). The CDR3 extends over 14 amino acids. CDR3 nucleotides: TGCGCCAGCGGGAATGGACAGGGACTCTACGAGCAGTACTTC. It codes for CASGNGQGLYEQYF.

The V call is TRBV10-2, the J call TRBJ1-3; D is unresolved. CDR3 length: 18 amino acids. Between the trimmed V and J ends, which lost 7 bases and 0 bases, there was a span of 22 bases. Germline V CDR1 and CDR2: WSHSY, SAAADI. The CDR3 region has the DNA TGCGCCAGCATTCTGATGGCGGATTTAACCTTCTCTGGAAACACCATATATTTT. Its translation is CASILMADLTFSGNTIYF.

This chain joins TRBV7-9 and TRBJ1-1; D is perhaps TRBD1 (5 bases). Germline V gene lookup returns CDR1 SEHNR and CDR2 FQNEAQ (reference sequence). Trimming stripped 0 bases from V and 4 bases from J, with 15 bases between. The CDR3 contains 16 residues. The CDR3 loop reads CASSLAGRGGGTEAFF. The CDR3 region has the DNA TGTGCCAGCAGCTTAGCTGGAAGGGGCGGTGGCACTGAAGCTTTCTTT.

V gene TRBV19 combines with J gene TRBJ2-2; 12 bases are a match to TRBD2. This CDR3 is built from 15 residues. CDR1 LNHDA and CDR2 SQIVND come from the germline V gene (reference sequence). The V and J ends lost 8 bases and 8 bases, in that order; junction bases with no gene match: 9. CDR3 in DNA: TGTGCCAGTTATCCTCCTAGCGGGGGGGATGGGGAGCTGTTTTTT. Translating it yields CASYPPSGGDGELFF.

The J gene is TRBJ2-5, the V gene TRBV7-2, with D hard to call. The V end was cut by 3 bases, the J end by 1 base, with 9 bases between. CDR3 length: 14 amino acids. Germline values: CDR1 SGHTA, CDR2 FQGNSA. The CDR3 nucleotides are TGTGCCAGCAGCTTTTCGTCAGGCCAAGAGACCCAGTACTTC. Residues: CASSFSSGQETQYF.

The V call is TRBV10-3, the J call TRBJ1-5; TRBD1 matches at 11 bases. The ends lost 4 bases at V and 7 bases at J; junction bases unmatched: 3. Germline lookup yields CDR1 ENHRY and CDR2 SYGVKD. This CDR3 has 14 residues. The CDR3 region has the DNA TGTGCCATCAGTGCGGGACAGGGGGAACAGCCCCAGCATTTT. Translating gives CAISAGQGEQPQHF.

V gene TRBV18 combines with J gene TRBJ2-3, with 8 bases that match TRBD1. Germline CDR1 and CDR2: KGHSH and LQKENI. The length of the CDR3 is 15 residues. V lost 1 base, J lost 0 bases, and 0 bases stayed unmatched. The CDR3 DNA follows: TGTGCCAGCTCACCACGACAGGGGAGCACAGATACGCAGTATTTT. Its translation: CASSPRQGSTDTQYF.

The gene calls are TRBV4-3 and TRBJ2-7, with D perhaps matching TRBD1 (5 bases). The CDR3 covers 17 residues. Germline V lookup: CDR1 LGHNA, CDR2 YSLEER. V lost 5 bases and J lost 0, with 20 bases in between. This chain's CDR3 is CASSYYYSRTTSYEQYF. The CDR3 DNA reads TGCGCCAGCAGCTATTACTATTCTAGGACAACCTCCTACGAGCAGTACTTC.

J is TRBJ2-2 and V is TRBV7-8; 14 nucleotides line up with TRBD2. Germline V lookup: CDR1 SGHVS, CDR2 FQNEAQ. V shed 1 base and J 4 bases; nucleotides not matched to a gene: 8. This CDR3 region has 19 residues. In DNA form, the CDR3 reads TGTGCCAGCAGCTTAGATGAGACTAGCGGGAGGGGGGGCACCGGGGAGCTGTTTTTT. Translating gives CASSLDETSGRGGTGELFF.

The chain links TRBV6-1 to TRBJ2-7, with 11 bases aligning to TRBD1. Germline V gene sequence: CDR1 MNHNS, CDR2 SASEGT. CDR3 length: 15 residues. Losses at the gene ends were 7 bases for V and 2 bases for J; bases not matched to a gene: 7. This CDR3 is CASTNQDRGPYEQYF. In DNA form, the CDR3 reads TGTGCCAGCACTAACCAGGACAGGGGGCCCTACGAGCAGTACTTC.

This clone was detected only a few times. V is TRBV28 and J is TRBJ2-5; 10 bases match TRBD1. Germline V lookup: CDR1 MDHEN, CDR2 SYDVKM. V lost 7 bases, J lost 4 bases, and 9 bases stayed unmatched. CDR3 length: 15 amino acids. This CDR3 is CASTGGDRGRETQYF. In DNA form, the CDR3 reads TGTGCCAGCACCGGGGGGGACAGGGGTCGAGAGACCCAGTACTTC. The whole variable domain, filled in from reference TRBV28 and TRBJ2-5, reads DVKVTQSSRYLVKRTGEKVFLECVQDMDHENMFWYRQDPGLGLRLIYFSYDVKMKEKGDIPEGYSVSREKKERFSLILESASTNQTSMYLCASTGGDRGRETQYFGPGTRLLVL.

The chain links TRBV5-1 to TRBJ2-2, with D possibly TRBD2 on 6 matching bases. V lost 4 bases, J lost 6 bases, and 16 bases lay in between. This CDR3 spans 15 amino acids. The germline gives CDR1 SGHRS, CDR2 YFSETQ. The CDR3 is CASSTSTRLAGELFF. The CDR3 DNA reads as TGCGCCAGCAGCACATCGACTAGGTTAGCCGGGGAGCTGTTTTTT.

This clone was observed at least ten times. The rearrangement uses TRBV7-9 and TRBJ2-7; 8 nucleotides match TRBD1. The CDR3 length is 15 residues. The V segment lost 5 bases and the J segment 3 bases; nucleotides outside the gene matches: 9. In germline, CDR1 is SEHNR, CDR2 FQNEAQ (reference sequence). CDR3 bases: TGTGCCAGCAGCGGCGGGACAGGAGGAGTCTACGAGCAGTACTTC. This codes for CASSGGTGGVYEQYF.

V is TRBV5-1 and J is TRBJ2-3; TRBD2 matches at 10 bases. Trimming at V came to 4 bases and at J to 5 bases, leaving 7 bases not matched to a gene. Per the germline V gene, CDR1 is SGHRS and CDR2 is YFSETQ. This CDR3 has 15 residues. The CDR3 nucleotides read TGCGCCAGCAGCCCAAAGCGGGAGGGAGGAGATACGCAGTATTTT. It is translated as CASSPKREGGDTQYF.

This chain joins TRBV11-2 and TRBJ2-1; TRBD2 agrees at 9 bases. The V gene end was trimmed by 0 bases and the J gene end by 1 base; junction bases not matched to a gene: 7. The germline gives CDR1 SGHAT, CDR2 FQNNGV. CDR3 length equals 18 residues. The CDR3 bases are TGTGCCAGCAGCTTAGATCCTACTAGCGGGTGGTCCTACAATGAGCAGTTCTTC. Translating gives CASSLDPTSGWSYNEQFF.

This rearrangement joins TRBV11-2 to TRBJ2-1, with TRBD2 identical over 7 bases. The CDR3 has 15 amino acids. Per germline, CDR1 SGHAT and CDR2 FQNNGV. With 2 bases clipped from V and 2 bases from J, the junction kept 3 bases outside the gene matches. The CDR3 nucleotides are TGTGCCAGCAGCTTATATAGCGGGCCCTACAATGAGCAGTTCTTC. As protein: CASSLYSGPYNEQFF.